This paragraph covers one T cell receptor (beta chain) sequence. Antigen: not known. These data belong to a study of cytomegalovirus exposure and HLA in healthy donors. In the study overall: Of more than 350 genotyped donors, approximately 84% clustered with self-reported Caucasian donors.

With 60 Vbeta and 13 Jbeta primers, the PCR was carried out. Using immunoSEQ multiplex PCR, the repertoire was profiled, and TCRdb retains in-frame clones only, with some absent. This table has over 200,000 clones, under 90% appearing once. V trimming: 6 bases; J trimming: 5 bases; junction bases outside the gene matches: 9. The CDR3 sequence is 16 residues long. Germline CDR1 and CDR2: SGHAT and FQNNGV. Findings and limits, study-wide: A list of approximately 160 TCR beta chains associated with cytomegalovirus was given.

The sequence was obtained from a human donor in good health. The chain is built from TRBV11-2 and TRBJ2-1, with TRBD2 identical over 11 bases. The sample was PBMCs. The CDR3 spells CASRDLAGGSHNEQFF. CDR3 DNA: TGTGCCAGCAGAGATCTAGCGGGAGGTAGCCACAATGAGCAGTTCTTC.